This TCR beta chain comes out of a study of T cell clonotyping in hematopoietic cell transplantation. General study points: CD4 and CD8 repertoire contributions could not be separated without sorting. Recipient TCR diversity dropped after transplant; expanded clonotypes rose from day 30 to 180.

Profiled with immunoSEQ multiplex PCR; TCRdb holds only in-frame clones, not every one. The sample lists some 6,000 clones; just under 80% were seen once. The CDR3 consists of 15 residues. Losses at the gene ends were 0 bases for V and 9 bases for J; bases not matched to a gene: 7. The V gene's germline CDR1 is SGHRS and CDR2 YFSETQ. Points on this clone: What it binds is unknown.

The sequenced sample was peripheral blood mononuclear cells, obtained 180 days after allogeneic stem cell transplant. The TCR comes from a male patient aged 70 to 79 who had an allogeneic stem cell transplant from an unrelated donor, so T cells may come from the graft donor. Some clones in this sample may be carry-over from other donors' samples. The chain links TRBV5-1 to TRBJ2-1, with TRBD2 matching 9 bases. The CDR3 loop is CASSLAASGDGEQFF. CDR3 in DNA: TGCGCCAGCAGCTTGGCGGCTAGCGGGGACGGTGAGCAGTTCTTC. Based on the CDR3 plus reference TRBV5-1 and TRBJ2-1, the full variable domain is KAGVTQTPRYLIKTRGQQVTLSCSPISGHRSVSWYQQTPGQGLQFLFEYFSETQRNKGNFPGRFSGRQFSNSRSEMNVSTLELGDSALYLCASSLAASGDGEQFFGPGTRLTVL.